This T cell receptor (beta chain) was sequenced in a study of high-grade serous ovarian cancer treatment subgroups. Overall study context: Samples averaged around 14,000 reads and some 7,500 unique TCR beta rearrangements. Study-level findings and limits: Bulk tumor TCR sequencing gave no spatial information. TCR clonal relatedness correlated positively with neoantigen level.

Tumor samples were taken before definitive surgery or chemotherapy. The protocol was immunoSEQ multiplex PCR, while the TCRdb copy is restricted to in-frame clones and leaves out a portion. The data hold around 4,500 clones, with around four fifths observed a single time. As regards this clone: Its antigen is undetermined.

The V gene's germline CDR1 is ENHRY and CDR2 SYGVKD. CDR3 size: 12 residues. Trimming cost V 10 bases and J 0 bases, with 8 bases left between them. The source of this sequence is a human donor with high-grade serous ovarian cancer. The chain recombines TRBV10-3 with TRBJ2-3; D is perhaps TRBD2 (5 bases). The sequenced sample consisted of tumor tissue. CDR3 region: CATGSSTDTQYF. CDR3 in DNA: TGTGCCACGGGGTCTAGCACAGATACGCAGTATTTT.